This TCR beta chain was observed in a study of blood T cell repertoires in COVID-19. The overall study: The origin of the acute and convalescent COVID-19 samples was the United States, Italy and Spain.

The protocol was immunoSEQ multiplex PCR, while the TCRdb copy is restricted to in-frame clones and leaves out a portion. The sample yields some 300,000 clones, roughly 89% seen once. Participants, about 18 to 95 years old, spanned approximately 26 US areas. Participant-reported clinical history was the basis for cohort assignment. Recovered status applied to Cohort 3 donors who had two consecutive negative PCRs. It also applied to those with clearance or with symptom resolution. This CDR3 is 17 amino acids long. Germline CDR1 SEHNR, CDR2 FQNEAQ (reference sequence). Trimming stripped 7 bases from V and 0 bases from J, with 16 bases between.

Sequencing was carried out using PBMCs or T cells enriched from blood (not recorded which). The receptor's source is a woman in her twenties or thirties who had recovered from COVID-19. The chain has TRBV7-9 and TRBJ2-6; possible D gene TRBD1, 6 bases. The CDR3 reads CASTRIQGSSGANVLTF. The CDR3 DNA follows: TGTGCCAGCACCCGGATACAGGGAAGCTCTGGGGCCAACGTCCTGACTTTC.